This paragraph reports one TCR beta chain. This sample is drawn from a study of T cell changes during pregnancy in multiple sclerosis. V gave up 5 bases and J gave up 2 bases; unmatched junction bases: 10. Germline-derived CDR1 and CDR2 are SGHTA and FQGNSA. This CDR3 is built from 16 residues. Assay: immunoSEQ multiplex PCR; the TCRdb copy retains only in-frame clones and omits some. The sample consists of about 40,000 clones, about 92% of them appearing once. The TCR was taken from a female donor with multiple sclerosis, enrolled in a pregnancy study. V is TRBV7-2 and J is TRBJ1-1, with 8 bases that match TRBD1. The sample was CD8+ T cells from peripheral blood mononuclear cells, taken in the first trimester of pregnancy. Written as DNA, the CDR3 is TGTGCCAGCAGCCGGGACAGGACATACCTTAACACTGAAGCTTTCTTT. Translation: CASSRDRTYLNTEAFF.